The 28 T cell receptor beta chains listed next were all sequenced from one sample in a study of blood T cell repertoires in COVID-19. Sequencing used immunoSEQ multiplex PCR; TCRdb keeps in-frame clones, though not all of them. The sample lists around 250,000 clones, approximately 88% seen once, with about 3.4% in the top ten. The sequenced material came from PBMCs or T cells enriched from blood (not recorded which). The receptors come from a middle-aged woman who had been exposed to COVID-19.

V is TRBV24-1 and J is TRBJ1-1, with a possible D match to TRBD1 (5 bases). The CDR3 length is 13 residues. Trimming left V 4 bases short and J 4 bases short, with 9 bases between. Germline V lookup: CDR1 KGHDR, CDR2 SFDVKD. The CDR3 DNA sequence: TGTGCCACCAGTGACCAGGGTTTCACTGAAGCTTTCTTT. Residues: CATSDQGFTEAFF.

A word on this clone: One end of the junction fails to match germline, which may point to a read error. V is TRBV5-1 and J is TRBJ2-1, with 7 bases lining up with TRBD1. In germline, CDR1 is SGHRS, CDR2 YFSETQ. The CDR3 covers 15 residues. DNA of the CDR3: TGTGCCAGCAGCCGGGACAGCGCCACATACAATGAGCAGTTCTTC. Protein product: CASSRDSATYNEQFF.

The chain employs TRBV27 and TRBJ1-2, with D maybe TRBD1 (5 bases). Trimming removed 2 bases from V and 5 bases from J, with 9 bases in between. CDR3 length equals 13 residues. Germline V gene data show CDR1 as MNHEY and CDR2 as SMNVEV (reference sequence). The CDR3 sequence: CASSLNRLYGYTF. CDR3 nucleotides: TGTGCCAGCAGTTTAAACAGGTTGTATGGCTACACCTTC.

The rearrangement joins TRBV27 to TRBJ2-7; 12 positions agree with TRBD2. The CDR3 contains 15 residues. Germline values: CDR1 MNHEY, CDR2 SMNVEV (reference sequence). The junction had 5 bases not matched to a gene; V was cut back by 5 bases and J by 3 bases. CDR3 sequence: CASSASTSGGYEQYF. The CDR3 region has the DNA TGTGCCAGCAGTGCCTCGACTAGCGGGGGCTACGAGCAGTACTTC.

The V call is TRBV4-1, the J call TRBJ2-7; TRBD2 matches at 8 bases. Germline V CDR1 and CDR2: MGHRA, YSYEKL. J was trimmed by 4 bases and V by 1 base; bases with no gene match: 6. CDR3 length: 15 amino acids. The CDR3 DNA follows: TGCGCCAGCAGCCAAGTCCCGGGAGGGTTTTACGAGCAGTACGTC. As protein: CASSQVPGGFYEQYV.

The chain employs TRBV4-2 and TRBJ1-3; D is possibly TRBD1 (5 bases). This CDR3 is built from 15 residues. Per the germline V gene, CDR1 is LGHNA and CDR2 is YNFKEQ. V shed 0 bases and J shed 8 bases, with 14 bases lying between them. CDR3 amino acids: CASSQDLGVGYTIYF. CDR3 DNA sequence: TGTGCCAGCAGCCAAGATCTAGGGGTAGGGTACACCATATATTTT.

The chain has TRBV27 and TRBJ2-2; 8 nucleotides agree with TRBD2. CDR1 MNHEY and CDR2 SMNVEV come from the germline V gene (reference sequence). The CDR3 is 15 residues long. After removal of 6 bases from V and 6 bases from J, the junction contained 9 bases not matched to a gene. The CDR3 nucleotides are TGTGCCAGCAGCCTAGCGGGCTTAAGGGCCGGGGAGCTGTTTTTT. Protein sequence: CASSLAGLRAGELFF.

The V and J genes are TRBV3-1 (or the pseudogene TRBV3-2) and TRBJ2-7; D is uncertain. CDR3 size: 14 residues. The germline V gene has CDR1 LGHDT and CDR2 YNNKEL (reference sequence). Trimming removed 5 bases from V and 7 bases from J, with 18 bases in between. The CDR3 is CASSSESVISEQYF. For the CDR3, the DNA is TGTGCCAGCAGCTCTGAGTCGGTTATATCAGAGCAGTACTTC.

V is TRBV7-2 and J is TRBJ2-1; 10 positions agree with TRBD1. V trimming: 3 bases; J trimming: 9 bases; junction bases outside the gene matches: 11. The CDR3 length is 16 residues. The germline V gene encodes CDR1 SGHTA and CDR2 FQGNSA. CDR3 nucleotides: TGTGCCAGCAGCTTGAGACAGGGGGCAATACTGACTGAGCAGTTCTTC. Its translation is CASSLRQGAILTEQFF.

This clone appeared once. The chain employs TRBV29-1 and TRBJ1-1; the D gene is possibly TRBD1 (5 bases). Germline values: CDR1 SQVTM, CDR2 ANQGSEA. V was trimmed by 3 bases and J by 10 bases, leaving 24 bases between them. This CDR3 region has 15 residues. The CDR3 DNA is TGCAGCGTTGATCGAAACCGAGGACAAGGGGAGGTAGCTTTCTTT. Residues: CSVDRNRGQGEVAFF. The whole variable domain, filled in from reference TRBV29-1 and TRBJ1-1, reads SAVISQKPSRDICQRGTSLTIQCQVDSQVTMMFWYRQQPGQSLTLIATANQGSEATYESGFVIDKFPISRPNLTFSTLTVSNMSPEDSSIYLCSVDRNRGQGEVAFFGQGTRLTVV.

The V and J genes are TRBV9 and TRBJ2-3, with 12 bases aligning to TRBD2. This CDR3 is built from 16 residues. V was pared by 4 bases and J by 4 bases, with 7 bases of the junction left unmatched. Per the germline V gene, CDR1 is SGDLS and CDR2 is YYNGEE. CDR3 loop: CASSSRTSGVSDTQYF. CDR3 in DNA: TGTGCCAGCAGCTCGCGGACTAGCGGGGTCTCAGATACGCAGTATTTT.

The chain has TRBV30 and TRBJ1-1, with D tentatively TRBD1 (5 bases). Germline V gene sequence: CDR1 GTSNPN, CDR2 SVGIG (reference sequence). The CDR3 has 13 amino acids. The ends were cut back, 5 bases at V and 6 bases at J, with 16 bases in the middle. The CDR3, as DNA: TGTGCCTGGGATGGGGGGAGAAGGGCTGAAGCTTTCTTT. This sequence encodes CAWDGGRRAEAFF.

V gene TRBV4-1 combines with J gene TRBJ1-5, with 7 positions matching TRBD1. This CDR3 region has 15 residues. V dropped 0 bases and J dropped 9; count of bases not matched to a gene: 8. CDR1 and CDR2 from the germline V gene are MGHRA and YSYEKL. DNA for the CDR3: TGCGCCAGCAGCCAAGATAGACAGGGAATTCTGCCCCAGCATTTT. Its translation is CASSQDRQGILPQHF.

This clone was counted a single time. The chain has TRBV7-9 and TRBJ2-2; the match to TRBD2 covers 9 bases. The CDR3 has 16 amino acids. V was clipped by 6 bases and J by 4 bases; unmatched bases: 9. Germline lookup yields CDR1 SEHNR and CDR2 FQNEAQ (reference sequence). Here the CDR3 reads CASSSPGLASTGELFF. CDR3 bases: TGTGCCAGCAGTTCCCCGGGACTAGCATCCACCGGGGAGCTGTTTTTT. Variable domain in full (rest from reference TRBV7-9 and TRBJ2-2): DTGVSQNPRHKITKRGQNVTFRCDPISEHNRLYWYRQTLGQGPEFLTYFQNEAQLEKSRLLSDRFSAERPKGSFSTLEIQRTEQGDSAMYLCASSSPGLASTGELFFGEGSRLTVL.

V gene TRBV15 combines with J gene TRBJ1-5; D not resolved. The germline V gene encodes CDR1 LNHNV and CDR2 YYDKDF (reference sequence). Trimming stripped 3 bases from V and 0 bases from J, with 9 bases between. CDR3 length: 15 amino acids. This CDR3 is CATSSPRDSNQPQHF. CDR3 bases: TGTGCCACCAGCAGCCCCCGGGATAGCAATCAGCCCCAGCATTTT.

The V gene is TRBV5-4, the J gene TRBJ2-7; 9 bases line up with TRBD2. The CDR3 spans 15 residues. Germline lookup yields CDR1 SGHNT and CDR2 YYREEE (reference sequence). Germline trimming cut 0 bases from V and 3 bases from J; bases unmatched to any gene: 4. The CDR3 loop is CASSLDGTSSYEQYV. As DNA, the CDR3 is TGTGCCAGCAGCTTGGATGGGACTAGCAGCTACGAGCAGTACGTC.

In its sample, this clone was seen many times. The chain combines TRBV7-6 with TRBJ1-1; the D gene is possibly TRBD1 (6 bases). This CDR3 contains 16 residues. With 7 bases removed from V and 1 base from J, the gap between germline ends came to 19 bases. CDR1 and CDR2 from the germline V gene are SGHVS and FNYEAQ. The CDR3 loop is CASTEAGRTANTEAFF. The CDR3 nucleotides read TGTGCCAGCACCGAAGCTGGAAGGACAGCGAACACTGAAGCTTTCTTT.

J is TRBJ1-1 and V is TRBV7-2; a possible D gene is TRBD1 (5 bases). The V and J ends lost 8 bases and 5 bases respectively, with 24 bases between them. The length of the CDR3 is 16 residues. Germline-derived CDR1 and CDR2 are SGHTA and FQGNSA. The CDR3 nucleotides read TGTGCCAGCGCTATGGGGGGGTCTCTTGGTTGGACTGAAGCTTTCTTT. This sequence encodes CASAMGGSLGWTEAFF.

This chain uses TRBV2 with TRBJ2-5; 13 nucleotides align to TRBD2. CDR1 SNHLY and CDR2 FYNNEI come from the germline V gene. V was pared by 8 bases and J by 9 bases, with 15 bases of the junction left unmatched. The CDR3 runs 16 residues. The CDR3 DNA sequence: TGTGCCAGCGGGAATCCGGGACTAGCGGGACCACTGCCCCAGTACTTC. Translating it yields CASGNPGLAGPLPQYF.

The V call is TRBV11-2, the J call TRBJ1-3, with D possibly being TRBD1 (6 bases). This CDR3 spans 13 amino acids. Germline loops: CDR1 SGHAT, CDR2 FQNNGV. Between the trimmed V and J ends, which lost 0 bases and 8 bases, there was a span of 8 bases. CDR3 sequence reads: CASSLDWTDTIYF. The DNA for the CDR3 is TGTGCCAGCAGCTTAGATTGGACAGACACCATATATTTT.

The rearrangement joins TRBV3-1 (or the pseudogene TRBV3-2) to TRBJ2-1; TRBD1 agrees at 11 bases. The CDR3 length is 17 residues. V dropped 3 bases and J dropped 2; count of bases not matched to a gene: 6. Germline CDR1 is LGHDT and CDR2 is YNNKEL (reference sequence). The CDR3 loop reads CASSQGDRGRTYNEQFF. The CDR3 DNA follows: TGTGCCAGCAGCCAGGGGGACAGGGGGAGGACCTACAATGAGCAGTTCTTC.

This clone was counted only a few times. The chain is built from TRBV10-3 and TRBJ1-5; perhaps TRBD1 as D (5 bases). V was clipped by 10 bases and J by 0 bases, with 16 bases between them. Looked up from germline, CDR1 is ENHRY and CDR2 is SYGVKD. The CDR3 has 15 residues. The CDR3 sequence: CATRDDSHSNQPQHF. CDR3 in DNA: TGTGCCACACGAGATGACAGCCATAGCAATCAGCCCCAGCATTTT.

The J gene is TRBJ2-1, the V gene TRBV24-1; 10 bases agree with TRBD2. This CDR3 is built from 15 residues. V lost 0 bases, J lost 8 bases, and 3 bases stayed unmatched. Germline CDR1 KGHDR, CDR2 SFDVKD. CDR3 sequence: CATSDLGLAGDEQFF. The CDR3 DNA reads as TGTGCCACCAGTGATTTGGGGCTAGCGGGAGATGAGCAGTTCTTC.

The V gene is TRBV12-3 or TRBV12-4, the J gene TRBJ2-1; 7 nucleotides align to TRBD1. V lost 2 bases to trimming and J lost 8 bases; unmatched junction nucleotides: 3. The CDR3 is 13 amino acids. The CDR3 DNA follows: TGTGCCAGCAGTTTAACCCAGGGGGATGAGCAGTTCTTC. As protein: CASSLTQGDEQFF.

The chain uses TRBV4-2 and TRBJ1-4; TRBD1 might be the D (6 bases). This CDR3 spans 16 amino acids. The ends were cut back, 3 bases at V and 5 bases at J, with 16 bases in the middle. Germline CDR1 LGHNA, CDR2 YNFKEQ. The CDR3 nucleotides read TGTGCCAGCAGCCAGGCCGTTGGGGGCCAGAATGAAAAACTGTTTTTT. It translates to CASSQAVGGQNEKLFF.

The rearrangement links TRBV4-3 to TRBJ2-1, with 7 nucleotides matching TRBD1. This CDR3 region has 15 residues. The trim removed 0 bases at V and 4 bases at J, leaving 3 bases unmatched. The germline gives CDR1 LGHNA, CDR2 YSLEER. CDR3 in amino acids: CASSQDRGTYNEQFF. The CDR3 DNA is TGCGCCAGCAGCCAAGACAGGGGGACGTACAATGAGCAGTTCTTC.

This chain uses TRBV24-1 with TRBJ1-5, with D uncertain. CDR1 and CDR2 from the germline V gene are KGHDR and SFDVKD. V dropped 5 bases and J dropped 0 bases, with 10 bases sitting between them. The CDR3 is 15 amino acids. This CDR3 is CATSGSIDSNQPQHF. CDR3 coding DNA: TGTGCCACCAGTGGTTCGATAGATAGCAATCAGCCCCAGCATTTT.

The rearrangement links TRBV6-5 to TRBJ2-4; 7 bases are shared with TRBD2. Germline V gene sequence: CDR1 MNHEY, CDR2 SVGAGI. The CDR3 contains 16 residues. Trimming removed 4 bases from V and 0 bases from J; junction bases left unmatched: 6. The CDR3 protein is CASSSLSGVAKNIQYF. CDR3 bases: TGTGCCAGCAGTTCTTTAAGCGGGGTAGCCAAAAACATTCAGTACTTC.